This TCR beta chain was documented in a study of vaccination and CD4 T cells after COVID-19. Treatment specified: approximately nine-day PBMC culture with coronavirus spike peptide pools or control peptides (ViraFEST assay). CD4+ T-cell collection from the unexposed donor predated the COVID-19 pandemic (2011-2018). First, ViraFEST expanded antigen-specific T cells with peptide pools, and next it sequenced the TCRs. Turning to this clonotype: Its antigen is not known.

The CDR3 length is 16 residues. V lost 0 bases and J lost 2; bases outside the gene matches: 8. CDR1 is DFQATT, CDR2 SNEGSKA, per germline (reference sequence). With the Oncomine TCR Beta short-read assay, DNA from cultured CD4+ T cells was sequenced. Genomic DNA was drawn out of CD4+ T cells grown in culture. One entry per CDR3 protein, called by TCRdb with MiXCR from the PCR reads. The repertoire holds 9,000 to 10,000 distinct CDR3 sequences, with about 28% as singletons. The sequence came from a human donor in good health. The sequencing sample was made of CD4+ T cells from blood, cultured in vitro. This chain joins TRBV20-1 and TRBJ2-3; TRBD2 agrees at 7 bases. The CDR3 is CSARDRTSEYTDTQYF. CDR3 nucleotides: TGCAGTGCTAGAGACCGGACTAGTGAGTACACAGATACGCAGTATTTT.